These 18 T cell receptor beta chains came from one sample sequenced in a study of blood T cell repertoires in COVID-19. Using immunoSEQ multiplex PCR, the repertoire was profiled, and TCRdb retains in-frame clones only, with some absent. In the table there are 56,000 or so clones, around 87% of which are singletons. Material: peripheral blood. The receptors come from a man aged 45 to 65 with acute or convalescent COVID-19.

The rearrangement joins TRBV27 to TRBJ2-7; maybe TRBD2 (6 bases). Germline-derived CDR1 and CDR2 are MNHEY and SMNVEV (reference sequence). Trimming cost V 1 base and J 4 bases, with 14 bases left between them. The length of the CDR3 is 15 residues. CDR3 loop: CASSLYEDAGYEQYF. The CDR3 region has the DNA TGTGCCAGCAGTTTATACGAGGATGCGGGATACGAGCAGTACTTC.

The rearrangement links TRBV27 to TRBJ2-1, with 11 bases identical to TRBD2. V dropped 6 bases and J dropped 3; count of bases not matched to a gene: 4. Germline V gene sequence: CDR1 MNHEY, CDR2 SMNVEV (reference sequence). The CDR3 is made up of 15 amino acids. The CDR3 reads CASRLAGVFYNEQFF. The CDR3 nucleotides read TGTGCCAGCAGACTAGCGGGAGTATTCTACAATGAGCAGTTCTTC.

This clone was counted a single time. V is TRBV19 and J is TRBJ2-3; TRBD2 aligns across 7 bases. Trimming at V came to 3 bases and at J to 4 bases, leaving 7 bases not matched to a gene. The CDR3 runs 15 residues. The germline V gene has CDR1 LNHDA and CDR2 SQIVND (reference sequence). This chain's CDR3 is CASSIRRERADTQYF. CDR3 nucleotide sequence: TGTGCCAGTAGTATTCGGCGGGAGAGGGCAGATACGCAGTATTTT. Variable domain in full (rest from reference TRBV19 and TRBJ2-3): DGGITQSPKYLFRKEGQNVTLSCEQNLNHDAMYWYRQDPGQGLRLIYYSQIVNDFQKGDIAEGYSVSREKKESFPLTVTSAQKNPTAFYLCASSIRRERADTQYFGPGTRLTVL.

The chain recombines TRBV12-3 or TRBV12-4 with TRBJ2-1; a weak D match, TRBD2 (5 bases). Trimming removed 2 bases at V and 7 bases at J, with 9 bases between. The CDR3 length is 13 residues. The CDR3 sequence: CASSLQRLNEQFF. For the CDR3, the DNA is TGTGCCAGCAGTTTACAGCGGCTGAATGAGCAGTTCTTC.

V usage is TRBV2 and J usage is TRBJ2-7; D not certain. This CDR3 has 14 amino acids. The germline gives CDR1 SNHLY, CDR2 FYNNEI. The V end was cut by 6 bases, the J end by 3 bases, with 15 bases between. In DNA, the CDR3 is TGTGCCAGCAGCTCTTCTGAACAAATCTACGAGCAGTACTTC. Translating it yields CASSSSEQIYEQYF.

The CDR3 coding sequence is TGTGCCAGCAGCTTAGTACAGGGTAATCTCTACGAGCAGTACTTC. Translating gives CASSLVQGNLYEQYF. This chain joins TRBV7-6 and TRBJ2-7, with D tentatively TRBD1 (6 bases). V lost 1 base and J lost 3, with 13 bases in between. CDR1 is SGHVS, CDR2 FNYEAQ, per germline. This CDR3 contains 15 residues.

The chain links TRBV7-9 to TRBJ2-1; no firm D call. This CDR3 is 12 amino acids long. Deletions cut 3 bases from V and 3 bases from J, with 3 bases between. CDR1 is SEHNR and CDR2 is FQNEAQ in the germline V gene (reference sequence). CDR3 residues: CASSFNYNEQFF. The CDR3 coding sequence is TGTGCCAGCAGCTTTAACTACAATGAGCAGTTCTTC.

V gene TRBV10-3 combines with J gene TRBJ2-7, with 8 bases matching TRBD1. J was trimmed by 3 bases and V by 0 bases; bases with no gene match: 10. Germline V lookup: CDR1 ENHRY, CDR2 SYGVKD. The CDR3 length is 17 residues. As DNA, the CDR3 is TGTGCCATCAGTGAGTCAAGTGGGGCAGGGGGCAACTACGAGCAGTACTTC. The encoded protein is CAISESSGAGGNYEQYF.

This clone was found once. The chain has TRBV19 and TRBJ2-2; 11 bases are a match to TRBD2. The CDR3 has 17 amino acids. Unmatched junction bases numbered 8, after V lost 5 bases and J lost 3 bases. Germline loops: CDR1 LNHDA, CDR2 SQIVND (reference sequence). The chain's CDR3 is CASSAASGGRDTGELFF. DNA for the CDR3: TGTGCCAGTAGTGCGGCTAGCGGGGGGAGGGACACCGGGGAGCTGTTTTTT. The entire variable domain, with the rest obtained from reference TRBV19 and TRBJ2-2, is as follows: DGGITQSPKYLFRKEGQNVTLSCEQNLNHDAMYWYRQDPGQGLRLIYYSQIVNDFQKGDIAEGYSVSREKKESFPLTVTSAQKNPTAFYLCASSAASGGRDTGELFFGEGSRLTVL.

The genes are TRBV18 and TRBJ2-7; 8 positions match TRBD1. The CDR3 extends over 15 amino acids. With 2 bases clipped from V and 6 bases from J, the junction kept 9 bases outside the gene matches. CDR1 KGHSH and CDR2 LQKENI come from the germline V gene. The CDR3 DNA reads TGTGCCAGCTCACCATCGTCAGGGGGCGCGCCCGAGCAGTACTTC. Translating it yields CASSPSSGGAPEQYF.

Only a few counts were recorded for this clone. The chain's CDR3 is CASSSPWAGGQSNQPQHF. CDR3 bases: TGTGCCAGTAGTTCCCCCTGGGCAGGTGGTCAGAGCAATCAGCCCCAGCATTTT. The chain links TRBV19 to TRBJ1-5; D remains unclear. CDR1 and CDR2 from the germline V gene are LNHDA and SQIVND (reference sequence). The CDR3 is 18 amino acids. Trimming shortened V by 5 bases and J by 1 base, and 21 bases separated the two germline ends.

This chain links TRBV5-6 with TRBJ2-7, with TRBD1 matching over 7 bases. V lost 4 bases, J lost 4 bases, and 14 bases stayed unmatched. Germline V gene data show CDR1 as SGHDT and CDR2 as YYEEEE. The CDR3 contains 16 residues. The chain's CDR3 is CASSRSRDRETYEQYF. The CDR3 nucleotides read TGTGCCAGCAGCCGATCTCGGGACAGAGAGACGTACGAGCAGTACTTC.

This clone is a singleton in its sample. The chain is built from TRBV5-4 and TRBJ1-4; a weak D match, TRBD1 (5 bases). Germline CDR1 is SGHNT and CDR2 is YYREEE (reference sequence). Between the trimmed V and J ends, which lost 4 bases and 0 bases, there was a span of 13 bases. CDR3 length: 16 amino acids. The CDR3 region is CASSPGGGTTNEKLFF. The CDR3 bases are TGTGCCAGCAGCCCGGGGGGAGGGACAACTAATGAAAAACTGTTTTTT. The full variable domain, in which reference TRBV5-4 and TRBJ1-4 provide the parts outside the CDR3, is ETGVTQSPTHLIKTRGQQVTLRCSSQSGHNTVSWYQQALGQGPQFIFQYYREEENGRGNFPPRFSGLQFPNYSSELNVNALELDDSALYLCASSPGGGTTNEKLFFGSGTQLSVL.

For this clone: At one end, the junction sequence differs from germline, possibly due to a read error. The chain has TRBV28 and TRBJ2-6, with a possible D match to TRBD2 (6 bases). The CDR3 length is 14 residues. Germline assignment: CDR1 MDHEN and CDR2 SYDVKM. For the CDR3, the DNA is TGTGCCAGCAGACCGACGTCCCTTTGGGGGGTCACGGCTTTC. This sequence encodes CASRPTSLWGVTAF.

The chain uses TRBV3-1 (or the pseudogene TRBV3-2) and TRBJ2-5; D gene unclear. Per germline, CDR1 LGHDT and CDR2 YNNKEL (reference sequence). The CDR3 totals 17 residues. V dropped 0 bases and J dropped 3 bases, with 17 bases sitting between them. The CDR3 region is CASSQDPAQALEETQYF. CDR3 nucleotides: TGTGCCAGCAGCCAAGATCCGGCGCAGGCCTTGGAAGAGACCCAGTACTTC.

This clone was seen a single time. This sequence joins TRBV15 and TRBJ2-4, with 8 bases lining up with TRBD1. The V and J ends lost 1 base and 1 base, in that order; junction bases with no gene match: 6. Per the germline V gene, CDR1 is LNHNV and CDR2 is YYDKDF (reference sequence). The CDR3 length is 17 residues. The CDR3 DNA reads as TGTGCCACCAGCAGAGCCGGACAGGGAGGCGCCAAAAACATTCAGTACTTC. It codes for CATSRAGQGGAKNIQYF. Full variable domain (remainder filled in from reference TRBV15 and TRBJ2-4): DAMVIQNPRYQVTQFGKPVTLSCSQTLNHNVMYWYQQKSSQAPKLLFHYYDKDFNNEADTPDNFQSRRPNTSFCFLDIRSPGLGDTAMYLCATSRAGQGGAKNIQYFGAGTRLSVL.

The chain employs TRBV7-3 and TRBJ2-3, with 7 bases identical to TRBD1. Germline assignment: CDR1 SGHTA and CDR2 FQGTGA. With 5 bases clipped from V and 2 bases from J, the junction kept 10 bases outside the gene matches. This CDR3 region has 16 residues. In DNA, the CDR3 is TGTGCCAGCAGCCCGACCGGGACAGCCCCCACAGATACGCAGTATTTT. Protein: CASSPTGTAPTDTQYF.

The chain employs TRBV6-1 and TRBJ2-3, with TRBD2 identical over 13 bases. The CDR3 is 17 residues long. The V and J ends lost 3 bases and 4 bases, in that order; junction bases with no gene match: 7. Germline CDR1 reads MNHNS; CDR2 reads SASEGT. CDR3 DNA sequence: TGTGCCAGCAGTGATCCGACTAGCGGGGGGCGGGCAGATACGCAGTATTTT. Translation gives CASSDPTSGGRADTQYF.